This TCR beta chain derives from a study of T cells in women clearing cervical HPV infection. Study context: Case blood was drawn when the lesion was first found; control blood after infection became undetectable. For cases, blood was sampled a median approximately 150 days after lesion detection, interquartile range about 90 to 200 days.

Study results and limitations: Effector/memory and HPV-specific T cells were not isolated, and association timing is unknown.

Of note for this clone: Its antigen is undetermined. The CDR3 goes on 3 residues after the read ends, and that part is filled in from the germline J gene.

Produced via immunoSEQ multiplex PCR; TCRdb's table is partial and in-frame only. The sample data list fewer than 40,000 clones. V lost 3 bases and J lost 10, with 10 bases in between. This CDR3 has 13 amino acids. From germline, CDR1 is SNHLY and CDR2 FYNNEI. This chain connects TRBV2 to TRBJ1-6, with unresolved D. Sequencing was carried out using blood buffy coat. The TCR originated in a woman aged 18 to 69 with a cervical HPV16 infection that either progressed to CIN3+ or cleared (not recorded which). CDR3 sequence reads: CASSEKGGSPLHF. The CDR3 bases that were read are TGTGCCAGCAGTGAGAAGGGCGGGTCACCC.